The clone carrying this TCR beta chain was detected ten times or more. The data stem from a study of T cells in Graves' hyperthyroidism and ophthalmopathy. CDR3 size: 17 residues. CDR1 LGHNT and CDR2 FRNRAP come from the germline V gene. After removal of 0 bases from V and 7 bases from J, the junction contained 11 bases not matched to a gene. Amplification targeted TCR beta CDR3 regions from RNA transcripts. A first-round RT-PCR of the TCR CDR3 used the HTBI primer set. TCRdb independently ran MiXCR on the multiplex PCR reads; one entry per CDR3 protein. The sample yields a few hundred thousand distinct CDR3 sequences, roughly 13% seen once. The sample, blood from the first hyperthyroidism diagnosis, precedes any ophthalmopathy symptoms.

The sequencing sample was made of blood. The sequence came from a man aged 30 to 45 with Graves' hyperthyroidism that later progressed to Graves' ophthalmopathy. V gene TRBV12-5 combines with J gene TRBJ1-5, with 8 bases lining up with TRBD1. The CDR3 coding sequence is TGTGCTAGTGGTTTGGTAGTGACAGGGGACCGAGGACAGCCCCAGCATTTT. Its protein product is CASGLVVTGDRGQPQHF.